These 9 T cell receptor beta chains share one sample of origin, sequenced in a study of blood T cell repertoires in COVID-19. Clones were read by immunoSEQ multiplex PCR, and TCRdb kept only the in-frame ones, dropping some. The sample records a few hundred thousand clones, roughly 87% being singletons. Input material: PBMCs or T cells enriched from blood (not recorded which). These receptors were obtained from a young woman who had recovered from COVID-19.

The chain is built from TRBV7-3 and TRBJ2-2; D possibly corresponds to TRBD1 (6 bases). With 2 bases removed from V and 7 bases from J, the gap between germline ends came to 8 bases. The CDR3 length is 13 residues. CDR1 SGHTA and CDR2 FQGTGA come from the germline V gene. The CDR3 here is CASSLGGVGELFF. Here the CDR3 DNA reads TGTGCCAGCAGCTTAGGGGGCGTCGGGGAGCTGTTTTTT.

V and J are TRBV18 and TRBJ2-1; the D gene is possibly TRBD2 (6 bases). V dropped 2 bases and J dropped 10 bases, with 15 bases sitting between them. CDR3 size: 14 residues. CDR1 and CDR2 from the germline V gene are KGHSH and LQKENI. CDR3 in DNA: TGTGCCAGCTCACCAACTAGCCAGCTTAGGGAGCAGTTCTTC. Residues: CASSPTSQLREQFF.

V and J are TRBV7-3 and TRBJ1-2, with 9 positions matching TRBD1. Losses at the gene ends were 5 bases for V and 2 bases for J; bases not matched to a gene: 12. Germline loops: CDR1 SGHTA, CDR2 FQGTGA. This CDR3 region has 17 residues. The CDR3 region is CASSLHGTGSLNYGYTF. CDR3 nucleotide sequence: TGTGCCAGCAGCCTTCACGGGACAGGGTCACTCAACTATGGCTACACCTTC.

The rearrangement joins TRBV5-4 to TRBJ2-2; maybe TRBD2 (5 bases). Germline-derived CDR1 and CDR2 are SGHNT and YYREEE (reference sequence). V shed 0 bases and J shed 6 bases, with 15 bases lying between them. The CDR3 contains 16 residues. CDR3 DNA sequence: TGTGCCAGCAGCTTGGTGCGTGGGAGCGAGGCCGGGGAGCTGTTTTTT. Its protein product is CASSLVRGSEAGELFF. The full variable domain, with the rest looked up from reference TRBV5-4 and TRBJ2-2, is ETGVTQSPTHLIKTRGQQVTLRCSSQSGHNTVSWYQQALGQGPQFIFQYYREEENGRGNFPPRFSGLQFPNYSSELNVNALELDDSALYLCASSLVRGSEAGELFFGEGSRLTVL.

The chain joins TRBV2 to TRBJ2-1; 9 nucleotides agree with TRBD1. The V gene end was trimmed by 5 bases and the J gene end by 5 bases; junction bases not matched to a gene: 7. The CDR3 is 15 amino acids. CDR1 SNHLY and CDR2 FYNNEI come from the germline V gene. As DNA, the CDR3 is TGTGCCAGCAGTCCCCCGGGACAGGGAAACAATGAGCAGTTCTTC. Encoded protein: CASSPPGQGNNEQFF.

Here the CDR3 DNA reads TGTGCCAGCAGCGTAGCGGGAGGGGGCAGGACCGGGGAGCTGTTTTTT. This codes for CASSVAGGGRTGELFF. This rearrangement joins TRBV9 to TRBJ2-2; maybe TRBD2 (8 bases). The V and J ends lost 0 bases and 5 bases respectively, with 14 bases between them. CDR3 length: 16 amino acids. Germline V gene lookup returns CDR1 SGDLS and CDR2 YYNGEE.

The chain has TRBV6-6 and TRBJ1-6, with 8 bases matching TRBD1. Germline CDR1 is MNHNY and CDR2 is SVGAGI (reference sequence). With V trimmed by 6 bases and J by 10 bases, 8 bases remained unmatched. The CDR3 spans 14 residues. The CDR3 spells CASSPGQGLSPLHF. The CDR3 DNA follows: TGTGCCAGCAGCCCCGGACAGGGATTGTCACCCCTCCACTTT.

This chain connects TRBV7-9 to TRBJ2-1, with TRBD2 matching 8 bases. The germline V gene has CDR1 SEHNR and CDR2 FQNEAQ (reference sequence). The V gene end was trimmed by 1 base and the J gene end by 0 bases; junction bases not matched to a gene: 2. This CDR3 is 16 amino acids long. CDR3 amino acids: CASSLGGLASYNEQFF. DNA for the CDR3: TGTGCCAGCAGCTTAGGCGGACTAGCCTCCTACAATGAGCAGTTCTTC.

V gene TRBV6-2 or TRBV6-3 combines with J gene TRBJ1-4, with D possibly TRBD1 on 6 matching bases. The CDR3 length is 16 residues. Germline CDR1 is MNHEY and CDR2 is SVGEGT. Between the trimmed V and J ends, which lost 2 bases and 5 bases, there was a span of 15 bases. In nucleotides, the CDR3 is TGTGCCAGCAGTTACATCAGGACAGAAGCAAATGAAAAACTGTTTTTT. Its translation: CASSYIRTEANEKLFF.